This entry lists 9 T cell receptor beta chains sequenced from one sample in a study of blood T cell repertoires in COVID-19. The table came from immunoSEQ multiplex PCR; TCRdb's copy has only in-frame clones and leaves some out. The sample consists of about 400,000 clones, roughly 87% of them appearing once. The material sequenced was PBMCs or T cells enriched from blood (not recorded which). Receptors originate from a woman aged 40 to 50 with acute COVID-19.

This chain uses TRBV30 with TRBJ1-2; 8 positions match TRBD1. This CDR3 is built from 14 residues. With V trimmed by 3 bases and J by 4 bases, 7 bases remained unmatched. The germline V gene encodes CDR1 GTSNPN and CDR2 SVGIG (reference sequence). DNA of the CDR3: TGTGCCTGGAGCGCTATTACAGGGGGCTATGGCTACACCTTC. It translates to CAWSAITGGYGYTF.

The chain joins TRBV7-2 to TRBJ2-2; TRBD2 is a possible D gene (5 bases). Germline V gives CDR1 SGHTA, CDR2 FQGNSA. This CDR3 has 15 residues. The V gene lost 2 bases and the J gene lost 0 bases, with 7 bases spanning the gap. For the CDR3, the DNA is TGTGCCAGCAGCTTATGGACTGCGAACACCGGGGAGCTGTTTTTT. It codes for CASSLWTANTGELFF.

The V call is TRBV6-5, the J call TRBJ2-1, with 7 bases fitting TRBD1. The germline gives CDR1 MNHEY, CDR2 SVGAGI. The CDR3 has 13 residues. J gave up 5 bases and V 4 bases, and 2 bases lay outside the gene matches. CDR3 nucleotide sequence: TGTGCCAGCAGTTTGGGACAGAACAATGAGCAGTTCTTC. Protein product: CASSLGQNNEQFF.

The rearrangement joins TRBV2 to TRBJ1-2; TRBD1 is a possible D gene (6 bases). This CDR3 has 14 amino acids. Per germline, CDR1 SNHLY and CDR2 FYNNEI. The V end was cut by 2 bases, the J end by 4 bases, with 11 bases between. This CDR3 reads CASSEQGPSYGYTF. The CDR3 DNA is TGTGCCAGCAGTGAACAGGGGCCCTCCTATGGCTACACCTTC.

The chain employs TRBV10-2 and TRBJ1-6; D remains ambiguous. Germline values: CDR1 WSHSY, CDR2 SAAADI. The CDR3 totals 15 residues. Trimming shortened V by 5 bases and J by 7 bases, and 15 bases separated the two germline ends. CDR3 sequence (DNA): TGCGCCAGCAGTCCCCAGCGACCCCCGAATTCACCCCTCCACTTT. It yields the protein CASSPQRPPNSPLHF.

The chain employs TRBV24-1 and TRBJ2-3; the match to TRBD2 covers 10 bases. CDR1 and CDR2 (germline): KGHDR, SFDVKD. CDR3 length equals 14 residues. J was trimmed by 5 bases and V by 9 bases; bases with no gene match: 7. The CDR3 here is CATERAGGVDTQYF. In DNA form, the CDR3 reads TGTGCCACCGAAAGAGCGGGGGGGGTAGATACGCAGTATTTT.

V usage is TRBV9 and J usage is TRBJ2-5; 8 nucleotides line up with TRBD2. The CDR3 contains 16 residues. The junction had 12 bases not matched to a gene; V was cut back by 4 bases and J by 4 bases. Looked up from germline, CDR1 is SGDLS and CDR2 is YYNGEE. CDR3 sequence reads: CASSPLGLGTGETQYF. CDR3 nucleotide sequence: TGTGCCAGCAGCCCTCTGGGACTAGGAACCGGAGAGACCCAGTACTTC.

This rearrangement joins TRBV5-4 to TRBJ2-3, with D hard to call. The germline CDR1 and CDR2 sequences are SGHNT and YYREEE (reference sequence). This CDR3 spans 16 amino acids. V was clipped by 1 base and J by 3 bases, with 15 bases between them. CDR3 DNA: TGTGCCAGCAGCTTGATTGATACCGGGTTAACAGATACGCAGTATTTT. It specifies CASSLIDTGLTDTQYF.

A few counts support this clone. The rearrangement joins TRBV15 to TRBJ1-4, with D uncertain. Deletions cut 0 bases from V and 2 bases from J, with 7 bases between. This CDR3 has 15 residues. In germline, CDR1 is LNHNV, CDR2 YYDKDF (reference sequence). This chain's CDR3 is CATSRDTATNEKLFF. In nucleotides, the CDR3 is TGTGCCACCAGCAGAGACACCGCGACTAATGAAAAACTGTTTTTT.